This section outlines one T cell receptor (beta chain) sequence together with its context. Its antigen remains undetermined. Nothing much larger sits one base from this clone, and base qualities are not available. This specimen comes from a study of identical twins (TCRdb year 2016). In terms of the full investigation: To test whether fetal clonotypes persist, this study deep-sequenced TCR alpha and beta repertoires from monozygotic twins, from unrelated adults of various ages, and from cord blood. To rule out contamination, the twin experiments were replicated at different times with different library preparation protocols.

Paper-wide results and their limitations: Invariant T cells such as MAIT and iNKT could partly confound zero-insertion analyses, though diverse VJ usage argued against this for most clonotypes. A weaker excess of twin sharing was found in beta out-of-frame sequences because the signal-to-noise ratio was lowered by fewer shared sequences. Fewer insertions were carried by abundant cord blood beta clonotypes, a similar but weaker trend appeared in young adult naive repertoires, and no such trend appeared in memory repertoires. Because the same donors could not be followed over many years, conclusions were based on cross-sectional statistical analysis. Out-of-frame TCR alpha sequences shared between twins showed an excess of low generation-probability sequences compared with coincidental sharing between unrelated individuals. In monozygotic twins, recombination models systematically underestimated out-of-frame TCR alpha sharing, but the models matched the sharing seen between unrelated individuals.

Trimming at the junction amounts to 0 bases on V and 5 bases on J, and the germline ends lie 8 bases apart. The CDR3 starts with the cysteine, ends with the phenylalanine, and has 13 residues. The DNA shown is the 39-base CDR3, in frame from base 1. The germline V gene specifies SGHDN as CDR1 and FVKESK as CDR2. Receptors were amplified or captured by 5' RACE. TCRdb lists the instrument as Illumina HiSeq 2000. Template switching introduced a universal primer binding site; the final cDNA contained a unique molecular identifier, enabling accurate counting of TCR cDNA molecules. Specific primers in the conserved constant-segment region were used to synthesize first-strand cDNA for TCR alpha and beta chains. To control for contamination, each cDNA library was double barcoded with a SMART-Mk sample barcode plus Illumina barcodes. TruSeq adapter sequences along with Illumina sample barcodes were introduced in two successive PCR steps. The Illumina HiSeq platform was used with custom primers to sequence TCR alpha and beta cDNA libraries. In the authors' own workflow: MiGEC processed the raw reads to extract unique molecular identifiers, while MiXCR was used to determine the CDR3 positions. For each individual, recombination models were inferred using an EM algorithm with the repgenHMM and IGoR tools. The analysis of shared clonotypes was done with the tcR package in R, with sharing normalized by the product of cloneset sizes. Out-of-frame nonproductive sequences were analyzed to study raw recombination free of thymic and clonal selection effects. TCRdb redid the processing of the public reads, applying fastp at Q25 and MiXCR, and retained in-frame beta chains. Here each entry gathers all rows of one CDR3 protein and keeps the most common genes and DNA. What appears here as the V and J calls and clone size reflects TCRdb's work, not the paper's. In this sample the table shows 200,000 to 250,000 distinct CDR3 sequences, over 5% of which occur a single time. The ten biggest clones cover less than 15% of the sample.

All donors were healthy Caucasians. The twin cohort comprised three pairs of female monozygotic twins, all aged about 18 to 29 years. CD4+ and CD8+ T cell populations were isolated with positive isolation kits from Invitrogen. In addition, the sample was reused for a study of T cells expressing NK-cell markers. The second investigation adds: In sorted CD3+CD56+NKG2C+, CD3+CD56+NKG2C- and CD3+CD56-NKG2C+ T-cell subsets from about eight donors, TCR beta-chain repertoires were profiled. Most of the eight sequenced donors were HCMV-seropositive and one was HCMV-seronegative. In several experiments an anti-gammadeltaTCR antibody was added to restrict sorting to alphabetaTCR-expressing T cells. In six donors, the dominant CD3+CD56+NKG2C+ clonotypes were among the top 10 CD8+ clonotypes and accounted for about 1.0-8% of CD8+ T cells. Those dominant clonotypes were again the most abundant among CD3+CD56-NKG2C+ cells in several donors, at roughly 25-60.1%. It remained unclear whether the expanded NKG2C-expressing T cell clones were specific for HCMV antigens. The study sequenced eight donors, all healthy volunteers chosen at random: three men and five women. HCMV-specific IgG was detected in serum with a commercial ELISA kit to determine HCMV serostatus. MIGEC was used to demultiplex reads and group the reads by UMI, and MiTCR was used to assemble and quantify clonotypes. To exclude erroneous sequences, only TCR cDNA sequences supported by at least two reads were retained. The tcR package was used for downstream repertoire analysis, with clonotypes matched between fractions based on CDR3 nucleotide sequence plus V segment. VDJmatch was used to annotate antigen specificity against VDJdb, with one amino acid substitution allowed in CDR3.

Sequenced sample: CD8+ T cells sorted from blood. The chain uses TRBV14 and TRBJ2-7; confidence is insufficient to name the D gene. The TCR comes from a woman between 18 and 29 years old in good health. CDR3 sequence: CASSQDWADEQYF. Here is the DNA: TGTGCCAGCAGCCAAGATTGGGCGGACGAGCAGTACTTC.